This TCR beta chain originates from a study of early T cells in non-severe SARS-CoV-2 infection. About the study: Chains were unpaired, as sequencing was done on bulk RNA from unsorted whole blood.

This clonotype was counted between two and nine times. Trimming removed 4 bases from V and 7 bases from J; junction bases left unmatched: 10. Germline assignment: CDR1 SGHAT and CDR2 FQDESV (reference sequence). The length of the CDR3 is 15 residues. TCRdb processed the 5' RACE reads anew with MiXCR; each CDR3 protein has one entry. The table shows approximately 85,000 distinct CDR3 sequences, with about 12% occurring only once. The sequence derives from an adult who was a healthcare worker with PCR-confirmed SARS-CoV-2 infection or an uninfected control (not recorded which). The chain recombines TRBV11-1 with TRBJ2-7, with 10 bases aligning to TRBD1. Input material: whole blood. The CDR3, as DNA: TGTGCCAGCAGCTCGCCGGGACAGGGGACAGAAGAGCAGTACTTC. Translating gives CASSSPGQGTEEQYF.